This T cell receptor beta chain was recorded in a study of long-term antiretroviral therapy in people with HIV. In the study overall: Earliest sampling preceded the 2015 immediate-ART recommendation by about a decade.

Version v3.0 of the immunoSEQ assay was performed at survey level. The assay was immunoSEQ multiplex PCR, and TCRdb's table has in-frame clones only and misses some. The data contain about 14,000 clones, roughly 87% of them singletons. DNA was extracted from roughly 1-10 million thawed cryopreserved PBMC. The ends were cut back, 5 bases at V and 5 bases at J, with 18 bases in the middle. The CDR3 contains 15 residues. The V gene's germline CDR1 is SGHVS and CDR2 FQNEAQ. Study-wide results and caveats: Clones that had undergone expansion before ART prevailed in the repertoire throughout all time points. ART-treated samples gained diversity yet remained below transplant donor controls.

As concerns this clone: Its antigen is unidentified.

The chain couples TRBV7-8 to TRBJ2-5, with a weak D call TRBD1 (6 bases). The sequences come from unsorted PBMCs, collected 6.2 years after starting antiretroviral therapy. The origin of this receptor is a man aged 35 to 55 with HIV. CDR3 nucleotide sequence: TGTGCCAGCAGCGTACCGGGACACCCCCTTGAGACCCAGTACTTC. Translation: CASSVPGHPLETQYF.